These 24 T cell receptor beta chains share one sample of origin, sequenced in a study of T cell changes during pregnancy in multiple sclerosis. Data came from immunoSEQ multiplex PCR; TCRdb stores just in-frame clones and leaves some out. Of 100,000 or so clones in the sample, 94% are singletons; the top ten hold about 1.7%. Sequenced material: peripheral blood, taken after pregnancy. All receptors derive from a female donor in good health, enrolled as a control in a pregnancy study.

V is TRBV6-1 and J is TRBJ2-3; D gene unclear. This CDR3 spans 14 amino acids. Germline V gives CDR1 MNHNS, CDR2 SASEGT. With 4 bases removed from V and 5 bases from J, the gap between germline ends came to 13 bases. CDR3 nucleotide sequence: TGTGCCAGCAGTGGGGCAGGAAATTTAGATACGCAGTATTTT. Translation: CASSGAGNLDTQYF.

The V call is TRBV28, the J call TRBJ2-2; 9 positions agree with TRBD1. This CDR3 has 14 residues. The J segment lost 5 bases and the V segment lost 8 bases, leaving 6 bases of the junction unmatched. Germline V lookup: CDR1 MDHEN, CDR2 SYDVKM. The CDR3 reads CASEKTGGTGELFF. The CDR3 DNA sequence: TGTGCCAGCGAGAAGACAGGGGGGACCGGGGAGCTGTTTTTT.

The rearrangement joins TRBV7-9 to TRBJ2-3; 10 bases fit TRBD2. The germline gives CDR1 SEHNR, CDR2 FQNEAQ (reference sequence). V trimming: 1 base; J trimming: 5 bases; junction bases outside the gene matches: 6. The CDR3 consists of 16 residues. The CDR3 is CASSLVLAGGKDTQYF. In DNA, the CDR3 is TGTGCCAGCAGCTTAGTGTTAGCGGGAGGCAAAGATACGCAGTATTTT.

The J gene is TRBJ2-7, the V gene TRBV5-1, with 8 bases lining up with TRBD2. This CDR3 has 18 amino acids. Germline V CDR1 and CDR2: SGHRS, YFSETQ. V trimming: 0 bases; J trimming: 2 bases; junction bases outside the gene matches: 13. Here the CDR3 reads CASSLALAGLPAPYEQYF. CDR3 DNA sequence: TGCGCCAGCAGCTTGGCCCTAGCGGGCCTCCCGGCTCCCTACGAGCAGTACTTC.

The rearrangement joins TRBV5-6 to TRBJ1-1; the D gene is possibly TRBD1 (6 bases). The V end was cut by 4 bases, the J end by 4 bases, with 17 bases between. This CDR3 region has 15 residues. Germline V gene data show CDR1 as SGHDT and CDR2 as YYEEEE. The DNA for the CDR3 is TGTGCCAGCAGCCCCGGGACACCAGGACTCACTGAAGCTTTCTTT. Protein product: CASSPGTPGLTEAFF.

The rearrangement links TRBV6-5 to TRBJ2-3; 9 nucleotides align to TRBD2. Germline-derived CDR1 and CDR2 are MNHEY and SVGAGI. This CDR3 region has 15 residues. Unmatched junction bases numbered 7, after V lost 8 bases and J lost 1 base. CDR3 region: CASWRGRAGTDTQYF. CDR3 nucleotide sequence: TGTGCCAGCTGGCGCGGGAGGGCCGGCACAGATACGCAGTATTTT.

J is TRBJ2-7 and V is TRBV11-2; D is possibly TRBD2 (6 bases). Germline-derived CDR1 and CDR2 are SGHAT and FQNNGV. The CDR3 covers 14 residues. Between the trimmed V and J ends, which lost 1 base and 6 bases, there was a span of 13 bases. The CDR3 loop reads CASSLVGGGAEQYF. CDR3 in DNA: TGTGCCAGCAGCTTAGTGGGGGGAGGTGCCGAGCAGTACTTC.

CDR3 protein: CASSPGQTYEQYF. The CDR3 DNA reads as TGTGCCAGCTCACCAGGGCAGACCTACGAGCAGTACTTC. V and J are TRBV18 and TRBJ2-7; D remains ambiguous. This CDR3 contains 13 residues. V lost 2 bases and J lost 2, with 7 bases in between. CDR1 KGHSH and CDR2 LQKENI come from the germline V gene.

V is TRBV6-4 and J is TRBJ1-2, with 12 nucleotides matching TRBD1. Unmatched junction bases numbered 7, after V lost 4 bases and J lost 1 base. This CDR3 contains 17 residues. CDR1 is MRHNA, CDR2 SNTAGT, per germline. CDR3 sequence (DNA): TGTGCCAGCAGTGCCTCCGGGACAGGGGGCCTTAACTATGGCTACACCTTC. This translates into CASSASGTGGLNYGYTF.

J is TRBJ2-5 and V is TRBV9; tentatively, D is TRBD1 (5 bases). The CDR3 is 15 amino acids. CDR1 is SGDLS, CDR2 YYNGEE, per germline. The V and J ends lost 0 bases and 3 bases respectively, with 12 bases between them. The CDR3 bases are TGTGCCAGCAGCGTAGTGGGTCAGGGCAAAGAGACCCAGTACTTC. Protein: CASSVVGQGKETQYF. The whole variable domain, remainder taken from reference TRBV9 and TRBJ2-5, is DSGVTQTPKHLITATGQRVTLRCSPRSGDLSVYWYQQSLDQGLQFLIQYYNGEERAKGNILERFSAQQFPDLHSELNLSSLELGDSALYFCASSVVGQGKETQYFGPGTRLLVL.

The CDR3 DNA follows: TGTGCCAGCAGCCGACAGGGGCTCTCCTACGAGCAGTACTTC. Its protein product is CASSRQGLSYEQYF. The V and J genes are TRBV5-6 and TRBJ2-7; 8 positions agree with TRBD1. In germline, CDR1 is SGHDT, CDR2 YYEEEE. The V gene end was trimmed by 4 bases and the J gene end by 0 bases; junction bases not matched to a gene: 3. This CDR3 comprises 14 residues.

The chain is built from TRBV29-1 and TRBJ2-7; 7 nucleotides line up with TRBD2. The CDR3 totals 13 residues. V was pared by 7 bases and J by 2 bases, with 8 bases of the junction left unmatched. Germline CDR1 is SQVTM and CDR2 is ANQGSEA. In DNA form, the CDR3 reads TGCAGCGGTGAGGAGCGGGGAGCCTACGAGCAGTACTTC. The encoded protein is CSGEERGAYEQYF.

This chain uses TRBV21-1 with TRBJ2-2; the table's TRBD1 call for D was not verified on the DNA. TRBV21-1 is given as a pseudogene. The CDR3 has 18 residues. CDR3 in amino acids: CASVVGPGYGRNTGELFF. CDR3 sequence (DNA): TGTGCCAGCGTAGTAGGTCCAGGCTACGGCCGGAACACCGGGGAGCTGTTTTTT.

This chain joins TRBV6-1 and TRBJ1-5, with D possibly TRBD1 on 6 matching bases. The germline gives CDR1 MNHNS, CDR2 SASEGT. The CDR3 is 13 residues long. With 2 bases removed from V and 10 bases from J, the gap between germline ends came to 12 bases. CDR3 residues: CASSEKRGGPQHF. In DNA, the CDR3 is TGTGCCAGCAGTGAAAAAAGAGGGGGTCCCCAGCATTTT.

This clone was seen a handful of times. The chain joins TRBV7-2 to TRBJ2-1, with D tentatively TRBD2 (6 bases). The CDR3 consists of 16 residues. Germline V gene sequence: CDR1 SGHTA, CDR2 FQGNSA. Trimming shortened V by 1 base and J by 3 bases, and 13 bases separated the two germline ends. The CDR3: CASSLGTSRRYNEQFF. For the CDR3, the DNA is TGTGCCAGCAGCTTAGGTACTAGCCGGCGCTACAATGAGCAGTTCTTC.

The rearrangement links TRBV5-1 to TRBJ1-1; D is perhaps TRBD1 (5 bases). Germline-derived CDR1 and CDR2 are SGHRS and YFSETQ. The CDR3 consists of 15 residues. The ends were cut back, 4 bases at V and 1 base at J, with 14 bases in the middle. The CDR3 is CASSPSTEPNTEAFF. Here the CDR3 DNA reads TGCGCCAGCAGCCCTTCGACAGAGCCGAACACTGAAGCTTTCTTT.

The chain couples TRBV27 to TRBJ2-7; D is unclear. The CDR3 has 14 residues. The germline CDR1 and CDR2 sequences are MNHEY and SMNVEV (reference sequence). The V end lost 2 bases, the J end lost 3 bases, and 11 bases lay between the germline ends. This chain's CDR3 is CASSLSSLGYEQYF. For the CDR3, the DNA is TGTGCCAGCAGTTTAAGTAGCCTTGGCTACGAGCAGTACTTC.

The chain carries TRBV7-2 and TRBJ2-3, with TRBD1 matching 7 bases. Per germline, CDR1 SGHTA and CDR2 FQGNSA. Trimming at V came to 6 bases and at J to 2 bases, leaving 8 bases not matched to a gene. The length of the CDR3 is 15 residues. The CDR3 protein is CASSPKGTVTDTQYF. The CDR3 coding sequence is TGTGCCAGCAGTCCAAAGGGGACAGTCACAGATACGCAGTATTTT.

The genes are TRBV25-1 and TRBJ1-4, with 7 bases fitting TRBD1. The CDR3 runs 14 residues. The germline gives CDR1 MGHDK, CDR2 SYGVNS. V shed 8 bases, J shed 0 bases, and the junction held 3 bases outside the gene matches. The chain's CDR3 is CASGTGATNEKLFF. The CDR3 nucleotides are TGTGCCAGCGGTACAGGGGCAACTAATGAAAAACTGTTTTTT.

This chain connects TRBV7-9 to TRBJ2-5; 12 bases map to TRBD2. CDR1 is SEHNR, CDR2 FQNEAQ, per germline (reference sequence). The CDR3 length is 16 residues. V was pared by 3 bases and J by 2 bases, with 4 bases of the junction left unmatched. The CDR3 loop reads CASSFLAGGPQETQYF. In DNA, the CDR3 is TGTGCCAGCAGCTTTCTAGCGGGGGGGCCGCAAGAGACCCAGTACTTC.

The rearrangement links TRBV28 to TRBJ1-4; 7 bases fit TRBD1. V shed 4 bases, J shed 7 bases, and the junction held 9 bases outside the gene matches. CDR1 and CDR2 from the germline V gene are MDHEN and SYDVKM. The CDR3 is 15 residues long. The CDR3 sequence: CASSSSGGLGEKLFF. Here the CDR3 DNA reads TGTGCCAGCAGTTCGTCAGGGGGATTGGGTGAAAAACTGTTTTTT.

The CDR3 DNA is TGTGCCAGCAGTTCTCTCACCGGGGAGCTGTTTTTT. This encodes CASSSLTGELFF. The chain joins TRBV28 to TRBJ2-2; no clear D. The germline gives CDR1 MDHEN, CDR2 SYDVKM. The CDR3 is 12 amino acids. V lost 4 bases and J lost 4, with 4 bases in between. Together with reference TRBV28 and TRBJ2-2, the CDR3 gives the full variable domain: DVKVTQSSRYLVKRTGEKVFLECVQDMDHENMFWYRQDPGLGLRLIYFSYDVKMKEKGDIPEGYSVSREKKERFSLILESASTNQTSMYLCASSSLTGELFFGEGSRLTVL.

The chain employs TRBV19 and TRBJ1-1, with D possibly being TRBD1 (6 bases). Germline CDR1 and CDR2: LNHDA and SQIVND (reference sequence). The CDR3 runs to 11 residues. V dropped 5 bases and J dropped 8 bases, with 9 bases sitting between them. CDR3 protein: CASSWGQEAFF. The CDR3 DNA reads as TGTGCCAGTAGTTGGGGACAAGAAGCTTTCTTT.

The rearrangement joins TRBV19 to TRBJ1-1; 8 bases line up with TRBD1. The CDR3 covers 14 residues. Losses at the gene ends were 9 bases for V and 4 bases for J; bases not matched to a gene: 10. Germline CDR1 and CDR2: LNHDA and SQIVND (reference sequence). CDR3 bases: TGTGCCAGCAGTGTGACAGGGGAACGCACTGAAGCTTTCTTT. This gives the protein CASSVTGERTEAFF.